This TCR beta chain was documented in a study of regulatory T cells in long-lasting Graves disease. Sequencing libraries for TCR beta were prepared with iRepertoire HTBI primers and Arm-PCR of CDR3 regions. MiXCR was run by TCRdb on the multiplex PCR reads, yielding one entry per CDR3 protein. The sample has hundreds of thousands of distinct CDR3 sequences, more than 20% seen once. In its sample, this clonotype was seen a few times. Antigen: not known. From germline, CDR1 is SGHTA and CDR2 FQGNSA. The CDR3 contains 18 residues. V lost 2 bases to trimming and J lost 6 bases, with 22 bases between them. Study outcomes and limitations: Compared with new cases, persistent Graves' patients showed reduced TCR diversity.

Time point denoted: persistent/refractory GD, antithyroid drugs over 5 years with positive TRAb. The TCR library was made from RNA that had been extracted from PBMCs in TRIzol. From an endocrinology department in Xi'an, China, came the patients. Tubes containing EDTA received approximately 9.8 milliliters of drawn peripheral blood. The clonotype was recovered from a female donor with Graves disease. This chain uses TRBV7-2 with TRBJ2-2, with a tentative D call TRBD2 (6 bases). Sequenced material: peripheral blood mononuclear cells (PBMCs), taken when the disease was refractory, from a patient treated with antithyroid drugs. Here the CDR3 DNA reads TGTGCCAGCAGCTTAATAGGACTGCCGAGGGGAGGCTCCGGGGAGCTGTTTTTT. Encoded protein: CASSLIGLPRGGSGELFF.